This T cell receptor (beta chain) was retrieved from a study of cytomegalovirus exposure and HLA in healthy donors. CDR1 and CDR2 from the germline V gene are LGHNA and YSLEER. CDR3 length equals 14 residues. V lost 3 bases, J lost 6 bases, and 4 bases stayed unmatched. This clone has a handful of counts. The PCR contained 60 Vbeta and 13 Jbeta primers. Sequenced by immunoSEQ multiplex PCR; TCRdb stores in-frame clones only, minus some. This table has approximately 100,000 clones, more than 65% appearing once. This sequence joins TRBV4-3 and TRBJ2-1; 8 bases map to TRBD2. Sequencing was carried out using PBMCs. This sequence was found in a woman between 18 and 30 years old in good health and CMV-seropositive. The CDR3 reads CASSHTGTSNEQFF. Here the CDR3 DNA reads TGCGCCAGCAGCCACACCGGGACTAGCAATGAGCAGTTCTTC.